This entry lists 15 T cell receptor beta chains sequenced from one sample in a study of technical replicates of blood from a few donors. Profiled with immunoSEQ multiplex PCR; TCRdb holds only in-frame clones, not every one. The table records 90,000 to 100,000 clones, 90% to 97% of them present only once. Sequencing was performed on T cells isolated from PBMCs. The receptors stem from a human donor in good health.

In nucleotides, the CDR3 is TGTGCCAGCAGCGTAGATTTGGGGCTAGCGGGCTCCTACAATGAGCAGTTCTTC. It is translated as CASSVDLGLAGSYNEQFF. The chain couples TRBV9 to TRBJ2-1; 8 bases agree with TRBD2. J lost 0 bases, V lost 0 bases, and 8 bases had no gene match. The CDR3 totals 18 residues. CDR1 SGDLS and CDR2 YYNGEE come from the germline V gene.

The chain's CDR3 is CSVGGTGLVGEKLFF. The CDR3 DNA reads as TGCAGCGTTGGAGGGACAGGGCTGGTTGGGGAAAAACTGTTTTTT. J is TRBJ1-4 and V is TRBV29-1; 9 bases match TRBD1. J gave up 8 bases and V 4 bases, and 11 bases lay outside the gene matches. From germline, CDR1 is SQVTM and CDR2 ANQGSEA. This CDR3 is built from 15 residues. Using reference TRBV29-1 and TRBJ1-4 for the parts outside the CDR3, the full variable domain is SAVISQKPSRDICQRGTSLTIQCQVDSQVTMMFWYRQQPGQSLTLIATANQGSEATYESGFVIDKFPISRPNLTFSTLTVSNMSPEDSSIYLCSVGGTGLVGEKLFFGSGTQLSVL.

The chain combines TRBV7-6 with TRBJ2-3; D gene ambiguous. Per germline, CDR1 SGHVS and CDR2 FNYEAQ. The CDR3 has 16 residues. The V end lost 4 bases, the J end lost 2 bases, and 16 bases lay between the germline ends. CDR3 region: CASSSGPSTYTDTQYF. CDR3 nucleotides: TGTGCCAGCAGCTCTGGGCCCTCCACCTACACAGATACGCAGTATTTT.

The J gene is TRBJ2-5, the V gene TRBV7-8; TRBD2 agrees at 12 bases. Germline CDR1 SGHVS, CDR2 FQNEAQ. CDR3 length equals 16 residues. With V trimmed by 4 bases and J by 5 bases, 8 bases remained unmatched. The CDR3 region has the DNA TGTGCCAGCAGCTACGGACTAGCGGGAATCCCGGAGACCCAGTACTTC. Its translation: CASSYGLAGIPETQYF.

This clone came up once. The CDR3, as DNA: TGTGCCAGCAGCGTGGGTCAGGGTTCTTATGGCTACACCTTC. The encoded protein is CASSVGQGSYGYTF. The rearrangement uses TRBV9 and TRBJ1-2; weak D call: TRBD1 (5 bases). V gave up 2 bases and J gave up 5 bases, with 13 bases separating them. The CDR3 is 14 amino acids. Germline values: CDR1 SGDLS, CDR2 YYNGEE.

This CDR3 is CASSPTGNSYEQYF. CDR3 bases: TGTGCCAGCAGCCCGACTGGAAACTCCTACGAGCAGTACTTC. The rearrangement uses TRBV7-8 and TRBJ2-7; unclear D gene. V gave up 5 bases and J gave up 0 bases, with 11 bases separating them. In germline, CDR1 is SGHVS, CDR2 FQNEAQ. The CDR3 length is 14 residues.

This clone showed up just once. V and J are TRBV6-5 and TRBJ2-1; possibly TRBD2 for D (6 bases). CDR3 length: 15 amino acids. The V end lost 5 bases, the J end lost 5 bases, and 16 bases lay between the germline ends. Looked up from germline, CDR1 is MNHEY and CDR2 is SVGAGI. The CDR3 region is CASSRAGTHNNEQFF. In nucleotides, the CDR3 is TGTGCCAGCAGTCGGGCAGGGACTCACAACAATGAGCAGTTCTTC.

The V call is TRBV7-9, the J call TRBJ1-2; D gene unclear. The V gene's germline CDR1 is SEHNR and CDR2 FQNEAQ (reference sequence). The CDR3 has 13 amino acids. V lost 8 bases and J 4 bases, leaving 14 bases between the germline ends. DNA for the CDR3: TGTGCCAGCGGGGATGGGGAGGTCTATGGCTACACCTTC. It codes for CASGDGEVYGYTF.

This clone was picked up one time. The rearrangement joins TRBV28 to TRBJ2-1; D is ambiguous. V gave up 9 bases and J gave up 0 bases, with 12 bases separating them. Germline CDR1 reads MDHEN; CDR2 reads SYDVKM. This CDR3 comprises 14 residues. The CDR3 here is CASGVPTSYNEQFF. In DNA, the CDR3 is TGTGCCAGTGGAGTACCAACCTCCTACAATGAGCAGTTCTTC. Variable domain in full (rest from reference TRBV28 and TRBJ2-1): DVKVTQSSRYLVKRTGEKVFLECVQDMDHENMFWYRQDPGLGLRLIYFSYDVKMKEKGDIPEGYSVSREKKERFSLILESASTNQTSMYLCASGVPTSYNEQFFGPGTRLTVL.

The chain couples TRBV19 to TRBJ2-1, with 8 positions matching TRBD1. V lost 3 bases and J lost 6; bases outside the gene matches: 1. The CDR3 has 13 residues. Germline V lookup: CDR1 LNHDA, CDR2 SQIVND (reference sequence). The chain's CDR3 is CASSMGQVNEQFF. DNA for the CDR3: TGTGCCAGTAGTATGGGACAGGTCAATGAGCAGTTCTTC. The full variable domain, completed using reference TRBV19 and TRBJ2-1, is DGGITQSPKYLFRKEGQNVTLSCEQNLNHDAMYWYRQDPGQGLRLIYYSQIVNDFQKGDIAEGYSVSREKKESFPLTVTSAQKNPTAFYLCASSMGQVNEQFFGPGTRLTVL.

The sample holds a few counts of this clone. The chain joins TRBV21-1 to TRBJ1-1; TRBD1, as called in the table, went unchecked against the DNA. TRBV21-1 is labeled a pseudogene. The CDR3 consists of 14 residues. Here the CDR3 DNA reads TGTGCCAGCACAAGGGGCATACCCAACACTGAAGCTTTCTTT. Encoded protein: CASTRGIPNTEAFF.

The CDR3: CASSRSAGRGYGYTF. The CDR3 bases are TGTGCCAGCAGCCGGTCGGCAGGGAGGGGATATGGCTACACCTTC. The rearrangement links TRBV27 to TRBJ1-2; D possibly corresponds to TRBD1 (5 bases). CDR1 is MNHEY, CDR2 SMNVEV, per germline (reference sequence). The CDR3 contains 15 residues. Trimming cost V 6 bases and J 5 bases, with 19 bases left between them.

The CDR3, as DNA: TGTGCCAGCAGCTCACAGGGTAATGAAAAACTGTTTTTT. Its protein is CASSSQGNEKLFF. V and J are TRBV7-9 and TRBJ1-4; D is perhaps TRBD1 (6 bases). Between the trimmed V and J ends, which lost 4 bases and 4 bases, there was a span of 7 bases. The germline CDR1 and CDR2 sequences are SEHNR and FQNEAQ (reference sequence). The CDR3 has 13 amino acids.

The rearrangement links TRBV10-3 to TRBJ2-1, with D perhaps TRBD1 (6 bases). The CDR3 consists of 13 residues. V lost 0 bases and J 15 bases, leaving 15 bases between the germline ends. Looked up from germline, CDR1 is ENHRY and CDR2 is SYGVKD. The CDR3 nucleotides read TGTGCCATCAGTGAGTCGAGCCGGGACAATCCGTTCTTC. Translated, it gives CAISESSRDNPFF.

The chain is built from TRBV5-4 and TRBJ1-2; D uncertain. Trimming cost V 1 base and J 0 bases, with 4 bases left between them. This CDR3 is built from 13 residues. The V gene's germline CDR1 is SGHNT and CDR2 YYREEE (reference sequence). DNA of the CDR3: TGTGCCAGCAGCTTGAACACTAACTATGGCTACACCTTC. It encodes CASSLNTNYGYTF.